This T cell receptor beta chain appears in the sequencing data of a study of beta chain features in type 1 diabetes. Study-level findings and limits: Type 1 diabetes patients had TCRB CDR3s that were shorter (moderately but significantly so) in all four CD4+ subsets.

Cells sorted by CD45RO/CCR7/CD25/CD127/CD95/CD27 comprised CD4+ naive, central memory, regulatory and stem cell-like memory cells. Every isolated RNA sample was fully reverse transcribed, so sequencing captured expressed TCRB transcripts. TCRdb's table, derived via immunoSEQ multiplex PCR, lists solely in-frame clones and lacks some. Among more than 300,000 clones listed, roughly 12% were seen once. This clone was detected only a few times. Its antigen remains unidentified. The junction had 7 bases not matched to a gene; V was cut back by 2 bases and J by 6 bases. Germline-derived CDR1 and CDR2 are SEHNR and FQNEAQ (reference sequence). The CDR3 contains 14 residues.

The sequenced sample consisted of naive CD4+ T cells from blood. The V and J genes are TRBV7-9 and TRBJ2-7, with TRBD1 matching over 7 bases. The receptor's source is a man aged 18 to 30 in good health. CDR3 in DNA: TGTGCCAGCAGCTTAAGACAGGGCCGAAGCGAGCAGTACTTC. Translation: CASSLRQGRSEQYF. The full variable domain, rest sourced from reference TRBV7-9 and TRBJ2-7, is DTGVSQNPRHKITKRGQNVTFRCDPISEHNRLYWYRQTLGQGPEFLTYFQNEAQLEKSRLLSDRFSAERPKGSFSTLEIQRTEQGDSAMYLCASSLRQGRSEQYFGPGTRLTVT.